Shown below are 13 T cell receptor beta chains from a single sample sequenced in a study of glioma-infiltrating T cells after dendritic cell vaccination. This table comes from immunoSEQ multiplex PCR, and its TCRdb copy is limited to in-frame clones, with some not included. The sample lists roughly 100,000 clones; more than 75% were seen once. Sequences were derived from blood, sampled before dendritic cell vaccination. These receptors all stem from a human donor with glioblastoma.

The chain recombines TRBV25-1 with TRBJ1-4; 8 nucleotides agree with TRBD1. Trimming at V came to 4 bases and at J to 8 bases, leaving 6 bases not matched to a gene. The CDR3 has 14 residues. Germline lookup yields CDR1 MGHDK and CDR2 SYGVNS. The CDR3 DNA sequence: TGTGCCAGCAGTGGGTCAGGGGGCTCAGAAAAACTGTTTTTT. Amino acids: CASSGSGGSEKLFF.

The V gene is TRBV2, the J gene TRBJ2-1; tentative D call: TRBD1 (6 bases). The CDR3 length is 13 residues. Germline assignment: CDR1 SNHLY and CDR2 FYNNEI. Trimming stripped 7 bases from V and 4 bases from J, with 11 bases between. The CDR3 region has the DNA TGTGCCAGCAATCAGGGACAATACAATGAGCAGTTCTTC. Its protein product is CASNQGQYNEQFF.

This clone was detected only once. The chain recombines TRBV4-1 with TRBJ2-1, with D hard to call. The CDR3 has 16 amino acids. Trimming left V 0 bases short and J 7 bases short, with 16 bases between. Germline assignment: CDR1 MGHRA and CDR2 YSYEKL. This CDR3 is CASSQDTARKKNEQFF. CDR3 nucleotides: TGCGCCAGCAGCCAAGACACGGCTAGGAAGAAAAATGAGCAGTTCTTC.

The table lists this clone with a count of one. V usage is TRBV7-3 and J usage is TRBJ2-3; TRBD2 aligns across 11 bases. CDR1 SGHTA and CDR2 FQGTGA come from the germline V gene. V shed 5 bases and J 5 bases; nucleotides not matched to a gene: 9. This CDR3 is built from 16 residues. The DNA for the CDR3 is TGTGCCAGCAGCGTCAGGACTAGCGGGTTAAGAGATACGCAGTATTTT. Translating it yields CASSVRTSGLRDTQYF. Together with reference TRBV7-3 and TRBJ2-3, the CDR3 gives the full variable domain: GAGVSQTPSNKVTEKGKYVELRCDPISGHTALYWYRQSLGQGPEFLIYFQGTGAADDSGLPNDRFFAVRPEGSVSTLKIQRTERGDSAVYLCASSVRTSGLRDTQYFGPGTRLTVL.

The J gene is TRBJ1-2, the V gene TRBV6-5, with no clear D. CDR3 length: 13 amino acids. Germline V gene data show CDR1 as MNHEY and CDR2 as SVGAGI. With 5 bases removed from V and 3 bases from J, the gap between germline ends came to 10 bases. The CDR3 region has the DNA TGTGCCAGCAGTCTGGGTGAGGACTATGGCTACACCTTC. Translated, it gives CASSLGEDYGYTF.

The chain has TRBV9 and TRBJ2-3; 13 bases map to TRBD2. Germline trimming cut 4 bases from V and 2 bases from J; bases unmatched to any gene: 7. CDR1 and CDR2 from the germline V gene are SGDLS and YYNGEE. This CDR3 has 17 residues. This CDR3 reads CASSPTGLAGPTDTQYF. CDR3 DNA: TGTGCCAGCAGCCCCACGGGACTAGCGGGACCCACAGATACGCAGTATTTT.

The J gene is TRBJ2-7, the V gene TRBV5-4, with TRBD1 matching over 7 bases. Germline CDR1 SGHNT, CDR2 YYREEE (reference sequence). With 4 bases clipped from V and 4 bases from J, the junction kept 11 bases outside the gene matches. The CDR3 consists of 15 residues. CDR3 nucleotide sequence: TGTGCCAGCAGCCCCCGGGCAGGGGGAATATACGAGCAGTACTTC. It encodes CASSPRAGGIYEQYF. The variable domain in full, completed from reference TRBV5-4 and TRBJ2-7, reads ETGVTQSPTHLIKTRGQQVTLRCSSQSGHNTVSWYQQALGQGPQFIFQYYREEENGRGNFPPRFSGLQFPNYSSELNVNALELDDSALYLCASSPRAGGIYEQYFGPGTRLTVT.

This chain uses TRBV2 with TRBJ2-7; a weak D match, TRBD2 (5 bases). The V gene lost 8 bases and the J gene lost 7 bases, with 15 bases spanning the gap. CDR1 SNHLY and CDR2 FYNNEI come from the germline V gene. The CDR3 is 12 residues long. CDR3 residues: CASSANRLEQYF. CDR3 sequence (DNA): TGTGCCAGCTCGGCTAACCGACTAGAGCAGTACTTC. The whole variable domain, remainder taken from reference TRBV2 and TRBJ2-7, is EPEVTQTPSHQVTQMGQEVILRCVPISNHLYFYWYRQILGQKVEFLVSFYNNEISEKSEIFDDQFSVERPDGSNFTLKIRSTKLEDSAMYFCASSANRLEQYFGPGTRLTVT.

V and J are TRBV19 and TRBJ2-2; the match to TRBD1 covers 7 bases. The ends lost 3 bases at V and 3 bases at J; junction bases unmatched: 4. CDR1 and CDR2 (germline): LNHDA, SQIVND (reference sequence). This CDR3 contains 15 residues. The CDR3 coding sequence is TGTGCCAGTAGTATTGGGGACAGCTACACCGGGGAGCTGTTTTTT. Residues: CASSIGDSYTGELFF.

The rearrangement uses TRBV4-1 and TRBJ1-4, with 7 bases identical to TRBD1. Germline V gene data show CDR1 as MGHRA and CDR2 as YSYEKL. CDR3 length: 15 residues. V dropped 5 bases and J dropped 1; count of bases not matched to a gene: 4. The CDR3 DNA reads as TGCGCCAGCAGCTACCCAGGGGGAACTAATGAAAAACTGTTTTTT. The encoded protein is CASSYPGGTNEKLFF.

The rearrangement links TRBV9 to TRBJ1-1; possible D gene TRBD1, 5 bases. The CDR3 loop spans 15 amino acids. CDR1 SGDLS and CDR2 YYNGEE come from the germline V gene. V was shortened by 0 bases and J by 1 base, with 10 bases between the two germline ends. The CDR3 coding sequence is TGTGCCAGCAGCGTAGGGGGCACACAGAACACTGAAGCTTTCTTT. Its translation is CASSVGGTQNTEAFF.

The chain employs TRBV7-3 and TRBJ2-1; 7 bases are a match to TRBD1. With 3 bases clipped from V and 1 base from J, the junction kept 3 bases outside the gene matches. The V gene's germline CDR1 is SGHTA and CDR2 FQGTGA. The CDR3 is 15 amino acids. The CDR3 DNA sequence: TGTGCCAGCAGCTTCCAGGGGGTATCCTACAATGAGCAGTTCTTC. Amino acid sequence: CASSFQGVSYNEQFF.

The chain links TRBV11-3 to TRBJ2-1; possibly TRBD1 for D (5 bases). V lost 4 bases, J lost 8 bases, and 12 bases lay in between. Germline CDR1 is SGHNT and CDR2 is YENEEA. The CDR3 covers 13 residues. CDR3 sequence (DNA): TGTGCCAGCAGCTCGCAGGGTTTCGATGAGCAGTTCTTC. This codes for CASSSQGFDEQFF.